This TCR beta chain appears in the sequencing data of a study of T cells in Graves' hyperthyroidism and ophthalmopathy. Study-level findings and limits: Clonotypes that were expanded in thyroid above 0.001 mostly appeared in blood too. The model identified upcoming ophthalmopathy a median 6.5 months ahead of onset.

Trimming cost V 5 bases and J 4 bases; bases outside gene matches: 9. Germline V CDR1 and CDR2: SGHVS, FQNEAQ. CDR3 size: 15 residues. This clonotype was observed at least ten times. Its antigen is currently unknown. From RNA transcripts, TCR beta CDR3 regions were amplified. When the TCR CDR3 underwent first-round RT-PCR, the HTBI primer set was used. TCRdb fed the multiplex PCR reads into MiXCR, producing one record per CDR3 protein. The table has some 650,000 distinct CDR3 sequences, roughly 15% seen once; the top ten hold roughly 3.3%. The sequenced material came from blood. This receptor was obtained from a woman in her thirties or forties with Graves' ophthalmopathy. The chain recombines TRBV7-8 with TRBJ1-2, with 8 nucleotides matching TRBD1. CDR3 amino acids: CASSRDRGLPYGYTF. CDR3 coding DNA: TGTGCCAGCAGCCGAGACAGGGGCCTTCCCTATGGCTACACCTTC.